The rows below give T cell receptor beta chains drawn from one sample of a study of blood T cell repertoires in COVID-19. Produced via immunoSEQ multiplex PCR; TCRdb's table is partial and in-frame only. The sample consists of 150,000 to 200,000 clones, roughly nine tenths of them appearing once. The sequencing input was peripheral blood. The receptors originated from a man aged 18 to 29 who had recovered from COVID-19. CDR3s include the opening cysteine and the closing phenylalanine or tryptophan. The order of the fields is clone size, J gene, D gene, CDR3 length, V gene, CDR3 DNA, CDR3 protein. D genes are given only for firm matches. A row's size may be missing; if present it is once, few, many or a size class.

clone size: few
J gene: TRBJ2-1
D gene: NA
CDR3 length: 15
V gene: TRBV10-3
CDR3 DNA: TGTGCCATCAGTGATCAGAAGCGGACTTACAATGAGCAGTTCTTC
CDR3 protein: CAISDQKRTYNEQFF

clone size: NA
J gene: TRBJ2-7
D gene: NA
CDR3 length: 13
V gene: TRBV10-1
CDR3 DNA: TGCGCCAGCAGTGAGGGGACATCATACGAGCAGTACTTC
CDR3 protein: CASSEGTSYEQYF

clone size: NA
J gene: TRBJ1-1
D gene: TRBD1
CDR3 length: 12
V gene: TRBV28
CDR3 DNA: TGTGCCAGCAGCCCGACGACAGGGCAAGCTTTCTTT
CDR3 protein: CASSPTTGQAFF

clone size: NA
J gene: TRBJ2-7
D gene: NA
CDR3 length: 15
V gene: TRBV2
CDR3 DNA: TGTGCCAGCACGTCAGGTCCTAGCGCCTCCTACGAGCAGTACTTC
CDR3 protein: CASTSGPSASYEQYF

clone size: NA
J gene: TRBJ2-7
D gene: TRBD1
CDR3 length: 14
V gene: TRBV2
CDR3 DNA: TGTGCCAGCAGTGACCACCCGGACAGGGGGTTTATGTACTTC
CDR3 protein: CASSDHPDRGFMYF

clone size: NA
J gene: TRBJ1-2
D gene: TRBD1
CDR3 length: 14
V gene: TRBV2
CDR3 DNA: TGTGCCAGCACCCAGGGACAGGGAACCTATGGCTACACCTTC
CDR3 protein: CASTQGQGTYGYTF

clone size: NA
J gene: TRBJ2-1
D gene: TRBD2
CDR3 length: 15
V gene: TRBV11-2
CDR3 DNA: TGTGCCAGCAGCTTAAGCGGGAGGGCCTCCAATGAGCAGTTCTTC
CDR3 protein: CASSLSGRASNEQFF

clone size: NA
J gene: TRBJ2-1
D gene: NA
CDR3 length: 12
V gene: TRBV5-4
CDR3 DNA: TGTGCCAGCCGGGGATTTAACAATGAGCAGTTCTTC
CDR3 protein: CASRGFNNEQFF

clone size: NA
J gene: TRBJ1-4
D gene: TRBD1
CDR3 length: 13
V gene: TRBV15
CDR3 DNA: TGTGCCACCAGCCGGGACAGGAATGAAAAACTGTTTTTT
CDR3 protein: CATSRDRNEKLFF

clone size: NA
J gene: TRBJ2-1
D gene: TRBD2
CDR3 length: 16
V gene: TRBV11-2
CDR3 DNA: TGTGCCAGCAGCTTACTAGCTAGCGGGGCCTACAATGAGCAGTTCTTC
CDR3 protein: CASSLLASGAYNEQFF

clone size: NA
J gene: TRBJ2-7
D gene: NA
CDR3 length: 17
V gene: TRBV27
CDR3 DNA: TGTGCCAGCAGATACACCCCCTCGCTCACAGGGTCCTACGAGCAGTACTTC
CDR3 protein: CASRYTPSLTGSYEQYF

clone size: NA
J gene: TRBJ2-2
D gene: NA
CDR3 length: 15
V gene: TRBV6-5
CDR3 DNA: TGTGCCAGCACCCCGGGACTCTTGAACACCGGGGAGCTGTTTTTT
CDR3 protein: CASTPGLLNTGELFF

clone size: NA
J gene: TRBJ2-3
D gene: TRBD1
CDR3 length: 15
V gene: TRBV2
CDR3 DNA: TGTGCCAGCATCTTACAGGGGGCCCCCACAGATACGCAGTATTTT
CDR3 protein: CASILQGAPTDTQYF

clone size: NA
J gene: TRBJ2-3
D gene: NA
CDR3 length: 13
V gene: TRBV24-1
CDR3 DNA: TGTGCCACCAGTGATTCATGGAGGGATACGCAGTATTTT
CDR3 protein: CATSDSWRDTQYF

clone size: NA
J gene: TRBJ1-2
D gene: TRBD1
CDR3 length: 16
V gene: TRBV5-5
CDR3 DNA: TGTGCCAGCAGCTTGGGGACAGGGGGCGTAAACTATGGCTACACCTTC
CDR3 protein: CASSLGTGGVNYGYTF

clone size: NA
J gene: TRBJ1-3
D gene: NA
CDR3 length: 11
V gene: TRBV29-1
CDR3 DNA: TGCAGCGGCGGGGTTGGAAACACCATATATTTT
CDR3 protein: CSGGVGNTIYF

clone size: NA
J gene: TRBJ1-1
D gene: NA
CDR3 length: 19
V gene: TRBV4-3
CDR3 DNA: TGCGCCAGCAGCCGTGGACCGACAGGCATTTCGGGCATGAACACTGAAGCTTTCTTT
CDR3 protein: CASSRGPTGISGMNTEAFF

clone size: NA
J gene: TRBJ1-5
D gene: TRBD1
CDR3 length: 13
V gene: TRBV12-3/TRBV12-4
CDR3 DNA: TGTGCCAGCAGTTTCCAGGGGGGTCAGCCCCAGCATTTT
CDR3 protein: CASSFQGGQPQHF

clone size: few
J gene: TRBJ2-3
D gene: NA
CDR3 length: 16
V gene: TRBV28
CDR3 DNA: TGTGCCAGCAGCTTGGGGTACGGGAGTGGCACAGATACGCAGTATTTT
CDR3 protein: CASSLGYGSGTDTQYF

clone size: NA
J gene: TRBJ1-4
D gene: NA
CDR3 length: 15
V gene: TRBV2
CDR3 DNA: TGTGCCAGCAGTGGGGAACAGGCCCGATGGGAAAAACTGTTTTTT
CDR3 protein: CASSGEQARWEKLFF

clone size: NA
J gene: TRBJ1-1
D gene: TRBD1
CDR3 length: 14
V gene: TRBV7-9
CDR3 DNA: TGTGCCAGCAGCTTAGAGACAGGGGGCACTGAAGCTTTCTTT
CDR3 protein: CASSLETGGTEAFF

clone size: few
J gene: TRBJ1-1
D gene: TRBD1
CDR3 length: 15
V gene: TRBV6-5
CDR3 DNA: TGTGCCAGCAGTCCGAACTTAGGGGGCGCGGGTGAAGCTTTCTTT
CDR3 protein: CASSPNLGGAGEAFF

clone size: NA
J gene: TRBJ1-1
D gene: TRBD1
CDR3 length: 13
V gene: TRBV10-3
CDR3 DNA: TGTGCCATCAGGGGACAGACGAACACTGAAGCTTTCTTT
CDR3 protein: CAIRGQTNTEAFF